Each of the 13 T cell receptor beta chains below was sequenced from the same sample in a study of cytomegalovirus exposure and HLA in healthy donors. The PCR ran on 60 Vbeta and 13 Jbeta primers. Assay used: immunoSEQ multiplex PCR; TCRdb lists only in-frame clones, some missing. Here the sample table reports 100,000 to 150,000 clones. Sequencing was carried out using PBMCs. These receptors came from a woman aged 40 to 50 in good health and CMV-seropositive.

V and J are TRBV28 and TRBJ2-3; TRBD2 matches at 13 bases. The CDR3 length is 14 residues. J lost 7 bases, V lost 9 bases, and 7 bases had no gene match. Germline V gene data show CDR1 as MDHEN and CDR2 as SYDVKM. CDR3 sequence (DNA): TGTGCCAGTGGACTAGCGGGAGTCGTGAATACGCAGTATTTT. It yields the protein CASGLAGVVNTQYF.

The CDR3 coding sequence is TGTGCCAGCAGCTCTAACAGAAATGAGCAGTTCTTC. Protein: CASSSNRNEQFF. The rearrangement uses TRBV11-1 and TRBJ2-1, with D unresolved. Per the germline V gene, CDR1 is SGHAT and CDR2 is FQDESV (reference sequence). Deletions cut 4 bases from V and 7 bases from J, with 8 bases between. The CDR3 contains 12 residues. The full variable domain, with the rest looked up from reference TRBV11-1 and TRBJ2-1, is EAEVAQSPRYKITEKSQAVAFWCDPISGHATLYWYRQILGQGPELLVQFQDESVVDDSQLPKDRFSAERLKGVDSTLKIQPAELGDSAMYLCASSSNRNEQFFGPGTRLTVL.

The chain uses TRBV5-1 and TRBJ2-5; TRBD1 agrees at 9 bases. The J call may be faulty, since TRBJ2-7 better matches the DNA end. This CDR3 region has 16 residues. Germline assignment: CDR1 SGHRS and CDR2 YFSETQ. Written as DNA, the CDR3 is TGCGCCAGCAGATCCCAAGACAGGGGGAGTTTAGGCGAGCAGTACTTC. Its translation: CASRSQDRGSLGEQYF.

The rearrangement uses TRBV6-1 and TRBJ2-1; TRBD2 matches 11 bases. Germline CDR1 reads MNHNS; CDR2 reads SASEGT. The CDR3 contains 16 residues. V shed 3 bases and J 3 bases; nucleotides not matched to a gene: 4. CDR3 in amino acids: CASSEATSGIYNEQFF. DNA of the CDR3: TGTGCCAGCAGTGAGGCGACTAGCGGGATCTACAATGAGCAGTTCTTC.

The chain couples TRBV7-3 to TRBJ2-3; 9 positions agree with TRBD1. This CDR3 is built from 15 residues. CDR1 is SGHTA and CDR2 is FQGTGA in the germline V gene. After removal of 5 bases from V and 2 bases from J, the junction contained 5 bases not matched to a gene. CDR3 sequence (DNA): TGTGCCAGCAGCCCCCGGGACAGGGACACAGATACGCAGTATTTT. Protein sequence: CASSPRDRDTDTQYF.

The genes are TRBV10-2 and TRBJ2-7, with 7 bases fitting TRBD2. From germline, CDR1 is WSHSY and CDR2 SAAADI. The CDR3 length is 14 residues. The V and J ends lost 7 bases and 1 base, in that order; junction bases with no gene match: 7. This CDR3 is CASMGLTESYEQYF. The CDR3 nucleotides read TGCGCCAGCATGGGACTAACTGAGTCCTACGAGCAGTACTTC.

Note on this clone: One end of the junction fails to match germline, which may point to a read error. Other nucleotide sequences in the sample specify the same CDR3. As DNA, the CDR3 is TGCGCCAGCAGCCAGGGCTACGAGCAGTACTTC. It is translated as CASSQGYEQYF. This chain joins TRBV14 and TRBJ2-5; possibly TRBD1 for D (5 bases). The J call is doubtful: the DNA matches TRBJ2-7 better. Germline V gives CDR1 SGHDN, CDR2 FVKESK. This CDR3 spans 11 amino acids.

V gene TRBV28 combines with J gene TRBJ2-1; TRBD2 matches at 14 bases. J was trimmed by 9 bases and V by 3 bases; bases with no gene match: 7. Germline assignment: CDR1 MDHEN and CDR2 SYDVKM. This CDR3 has 16 amino acids. This CDR3 reads CASSLRTSGRQGEQFF. In nucleotides, the CDR3 is TGTGCCAGCAGTTTGAGGACTAGCGGGAGGCAGGGTGAGCAGTTCTTC.

The rearrangement uses TRBV5-1 and TRBJ1-5; the D is unclear. CDR3 length: 15 amino acids. V lost 0 bases and J lost 5, with 12 bases in between. CDR1 is SGHRS, CDR2 YFSETQ, per germline. The CDR3 DNA reads as TGCGCCAGCAGCTTGGATGGCAGGAGGGATCAGCCCCAGCATTTT. It encodes CASSLDGRRDQPQHF. Full variable domain (rest looked up from reference TRBV5-1 and TRBJ1-5): KAGVTQTPRYLIKTRGQQVTLSCSPISGHRSVSWYQQTPGQGLQFLFEYFSETQRNKGNFPGRFSGRQFSNSRSEMNVSTLELGDSALYLCASSLDGRRDQPQHFGDGTRLSIL.

This chain uses TRBV19 with TRBJ2-2; 11 bases are a match to TRBD2. Germline-derived CDR1 and CDR2 are LNHDA and SQIVND (reference sequence). The CDR3 runs 17 residues. V lost 7 bases and J lost 3; bases outside the gene matches: 10. As DNA, the CDR3 is TGTGCCAGTATGCAGGGTAGCGGGAGGGCCTACACCGGGGAGCTGTTTTTT. As protein: CASMQGSGRAYTGELFF.

This chain links TRBV5-5 with TRBJ1-3; D not certain. This CDR3 contains 13 residues. Germline-derived CDR1 and CDR2 are SGHKS and YYEKEE (reference sequence). V was pared by 0 bases and J by 9 bases, with 10 bases between. CDR3 in DNA: TGTGCCAGCAGCTTGGGCTTACCCGGCACCATATATTTT. Translating gives CASSLGLPGTIYF.

The CDR3 nucleotides read TGTGCCAGCAGCCGACCAGGGTCCTACGAGCAGTACTTC. The encoded protein is CASSRPGSYEQYF. The V call is TRBV7-2, the J call TRBJ2-7, with TRBD1 as a possible D gene (5 bases). This CDR3 region has 13 residues. Trimming took 5 bases from V and 1 from J, leaving 9 bases between them. Germline assignment: CDR1 SGHTA and CDR2 FQGNSA.

The chain links TRBV5-1 to TRBJ2-2; 7 bases line up with TRBD1. The CDR3 contains 17 residues. With 1 base clipped from V and 2 bases from J, the junction kept 8 bases outside the gene matches. CDR1 SGHRS and CDR2 YFSETQ come from the germline V gene. CDR3 loop: CASSLRVGQTNTGELFF. The CDR3 DNA follows: TGCGCCAGCAGCTTGCGGGTGGGACAGACAAACACCGGGGAGCTGTTTTTT.